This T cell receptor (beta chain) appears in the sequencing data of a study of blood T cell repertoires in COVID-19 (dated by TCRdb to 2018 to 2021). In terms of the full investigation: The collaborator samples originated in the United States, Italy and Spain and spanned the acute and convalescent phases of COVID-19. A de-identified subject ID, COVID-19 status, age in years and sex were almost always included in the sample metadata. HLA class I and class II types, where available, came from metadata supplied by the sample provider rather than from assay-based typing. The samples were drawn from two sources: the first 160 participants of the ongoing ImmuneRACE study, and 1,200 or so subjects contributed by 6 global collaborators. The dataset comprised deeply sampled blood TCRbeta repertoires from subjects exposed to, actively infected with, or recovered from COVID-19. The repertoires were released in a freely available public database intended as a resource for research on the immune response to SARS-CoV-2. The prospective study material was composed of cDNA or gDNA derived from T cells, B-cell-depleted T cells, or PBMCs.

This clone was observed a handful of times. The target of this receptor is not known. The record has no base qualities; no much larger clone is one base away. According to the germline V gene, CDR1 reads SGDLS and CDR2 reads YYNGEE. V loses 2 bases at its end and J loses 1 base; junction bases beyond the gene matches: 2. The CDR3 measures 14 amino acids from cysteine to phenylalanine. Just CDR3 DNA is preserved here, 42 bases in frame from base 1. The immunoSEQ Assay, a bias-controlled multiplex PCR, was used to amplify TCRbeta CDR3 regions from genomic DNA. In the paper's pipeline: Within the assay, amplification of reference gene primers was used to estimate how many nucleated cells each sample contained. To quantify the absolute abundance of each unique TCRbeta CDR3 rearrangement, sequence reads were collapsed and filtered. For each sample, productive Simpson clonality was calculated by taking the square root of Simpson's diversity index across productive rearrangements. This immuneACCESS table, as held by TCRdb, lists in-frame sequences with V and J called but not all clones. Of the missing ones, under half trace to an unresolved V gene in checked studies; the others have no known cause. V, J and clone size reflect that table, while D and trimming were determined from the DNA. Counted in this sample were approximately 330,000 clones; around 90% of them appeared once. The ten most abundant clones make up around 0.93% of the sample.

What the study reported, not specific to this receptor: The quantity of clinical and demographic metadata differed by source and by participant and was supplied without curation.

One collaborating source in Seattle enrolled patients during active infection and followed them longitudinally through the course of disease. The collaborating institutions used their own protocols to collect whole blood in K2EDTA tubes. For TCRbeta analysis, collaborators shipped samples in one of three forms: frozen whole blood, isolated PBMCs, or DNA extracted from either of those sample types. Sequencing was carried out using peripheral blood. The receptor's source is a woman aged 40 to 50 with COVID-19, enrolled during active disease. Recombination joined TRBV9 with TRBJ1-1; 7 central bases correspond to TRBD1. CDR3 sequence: CASSVTGKNTEAFF. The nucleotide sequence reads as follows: TGTGCCAGCAGCGTGACAGGGAAGAACACTGAAGCTTTCTTT. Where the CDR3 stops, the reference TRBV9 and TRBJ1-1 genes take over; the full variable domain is DSGVTQTPKHLITATGQRVTLRCSPRSGDLSVYWYQQSLDQGLQFLIQYYNGEERAKGNILERFSAQQFPDLHSELNLSSLELGDSALYFCASSVTGKNTEAFFGQGTRLTVV.